This T cell receptor (beta chain) is from a study of human T cells and chemical hapten exposure. Study overall: Patches that contained 0.01% DPC were applied to the upper back and read at 6 days. Diagnoses of alopecia areata, totalis or universalis occurred in mostly female patients.

TCRdb re-called the RACE reads with MiXCR, one entry per CDR3 protein. The sample shows some 380,000 distinct CDR3 sequences, about 4.4% of them seen only once. Time point reported: patch test 1, 2 weeks after DPC sensitization. Treatment indicated: therapeutic diphenylcyclopropenone sensitization with weekly scalp DPC. Patients had alopecia, were aged 18 to 70, and were not pregnant. The authors' total RNA extraction used unfractionated whole blood. Per germline, CDR1 DFQATT and CDR2 SNEGSKA (reference sequence). The CDR3 sequence is 14 residues long. The V and J ends lost 6 bases and 7 bases respectively, with 22 bases between them. This clonotype was found a few times.

The starting material was whole blood, obtained in connection with sensitization to the hapten diphenylcyclopropenone (DPC). The receptor was derived from a woman between 45 and 65 years old with alopecia areata. Some clones in this sample may be carry-over from other donors' samples. The chain has TRBV20-1 and TRBJ2-7; perhaps TRBD2 as D (6 bases). CDR3 nucleotides: TGCAGTGCGGAACAGAAATCGTTTCGGGGGGAGCAGTACTTC. Its translation: CSAEQKSFRGEQYF.